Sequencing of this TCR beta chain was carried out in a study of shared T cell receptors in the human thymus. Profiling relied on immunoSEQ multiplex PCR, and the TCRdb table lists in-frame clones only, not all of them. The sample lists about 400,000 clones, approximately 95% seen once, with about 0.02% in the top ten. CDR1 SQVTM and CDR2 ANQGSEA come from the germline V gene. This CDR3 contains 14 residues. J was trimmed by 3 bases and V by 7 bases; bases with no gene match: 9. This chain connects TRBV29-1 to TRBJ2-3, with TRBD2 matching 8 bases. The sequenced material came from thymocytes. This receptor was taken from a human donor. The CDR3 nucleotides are TGCAGCGGGACCCTAGCGGGCATAACAGATACGCAGTATTTT. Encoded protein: CSGTLAGITDTQYF.